Detailed here is one T cell receptor beta chain. Its antigen is currently unknown. The source of the sample is a study of shared clonotypes between healthy human individuals. Broader study findings: Non-shared clonotypes showed lower generation probabilities than clonotypes common to all four donors. For naive CD4 cells, approximately 5% of clonotypes were shared across a handful of donors.

The input for sorted-subset replicate PCRs was about 210 ng DNA, 30,000 or so T cell genomes. The assay was immunoSEQ multiplex PCR, and TCRdb's table has in-frame clones only and misses some. The table has hundreds of thousands of clones, 96% seen once. CD8 cells classed as naive were CD45RO-negative and positively selected for CCR7, excluding terminally differentiated effector memory CD45RA+ cells. CDR1 and CDR2 (germline): SGHAT, FQNNGV. This CDR3 has 13 amino acids. V lost 2 bases to trimming and J lost 2 bases, with 7 bases between them. This sequence was found in a woman aged 25 to 39 in good health. Sample: naive CD8+ T cells sorted from blood. The chain links TRBV11-2 to TRBJ2-7; weak D call: TRBD1 (6 bases). CDR3 coding DNA: TGTGCCAGCAGCTTACAGGGGCCCTACGAGCAGTACTTC. This gives the protein CASSLQGPYEQYF.